What follows is one TCR beta chain and its context. The antigen remains unidentified. This sample is drawn from a study of blood T cells in healthy people across ages. Study observations and caveats: The CMV status of each donor remained undetermined, and this could have confounded shifts in expanded clonotypes. Researchers deemed the diversity estimates from one million T cells underestimates. TCR beta diversity was tightly associated with the proportion of naive T cells.

Primers used in a second PCR of roughly 7 to 12 cycles were a sample-barcoded 5' primer and a J-beta primer mix. Tags on each cDNA molecule came from a template-switch adaptor with 12 random nucleotides. In TCRdb, the 5' RACE reads were re-called with MiXCR into one record per CDR3 protein. The table shows 1,800,000 or so distinct CDR3 sequences, with about 39% occurring only once. Germline-derived CDR1 and CDR2 are SQVTM and ANQGSEA. The CDR3 contains 14 residues. Trimming removed 4 bases from V and 4 bases from J, with 16 bases in between. The rearrangement uses TRBV29-1 and TRBJ1-2; TRBD1 is a possible D gene (5 bases). The TCR was taken from a human donor in good health. The sequenced sample consisted of blood. The DNA for the CDR3 is TGCAGCGTTGCAAAGGGGATGTCATCCTATGGCTACACCTTC. Residues: CSVAKGMSSYGYTF.